Below, 4 T cell receptor beta chains from the same sample are listed, as sequenced in a study of blood T cell repertoires in COVID-19. Only in-frame clones appear in the TCRdb table, and some are missing; sequencing was by immunoSEQ multiplex PCR. The sample includes approximately 280,000 clones, around 92% of them seen just once. Sequenced: PBMCs or T cells enriched from blood (not recorded which). The receptors shown here come from a woman aged 60-70 years who had recovered from COVID-19.

The V call is TRBV19, the J call TRBJ2-1, with D possibly matching TRBD1 (5 bases). CDR3 size: 15 residues. Germline V gives CDR1 LNHDA, CDR2 SQIVND (reference sequence). The V and J ends lost 2 bases and 8 bases respectively, with 16 bases between them. The CDR3 is CASSIQGDLLYEQFF. CDR3 coding DNA: TGTGCCAGTAGTATACAGGGCGATTTATTGTATGAGCAGTTCTTC.

The chain carries TRBV12-3 or TRBV12-4 and TRBJ1-2, with 8 bases identical to TRBD1. CDR3 length: 12 residues. The V gene end was trimmed by 6 bases and the J gene end by 4 bases; junction bases not matched to a gene: 1. CDR3 residues: CASSGQGYGYTF. The DNA of the CDR3 is TGTGCCAGCAGCGGACAGGGCTATGGCTACACCTTC.

As concerns this clone: The same CDR3 can be traced to other DNA sequences in this sample. The V call is TRBV12-3 or TRBV12-4, the J call TRBJ1-1; D not certain. The CDR3 consists of 12 residues. V shed 1 base and J shed 6 bases, with 6 bases lying between them. The CDR3 loop is CASSLGGPEAFF. CDR3 DNA: TGTGCCAGCAGTTTAGGAGGGCCTGAAGCTTTCTTT.

The chain is built from TRBV7-9 and TRBJ2-1, with unresolved D. Germline assignment: CDR1 SEHNR and CDR2 FQNEAQ (reference sequence). This CDR3 has 15 amino acids. The V end was cut by 3 bases, the J end by 5 bases, with 14 bases between. CDR3 sequence: CASSFRLTLNNEQFF. In nucleotides, the CDR3 is TGTGCCAGCAGCTTCCGACTCACGCTCAACAATGAGCAGTTCTTC.